This T cell receptor beta chain derives from a study of T cells in localized non-small cell lung cancer. With V trimmed by 7 bases and J by 2 bases, 10 bases remained unmatched. CDR3 length equals 17 residues. Germline CDR1 is MNHEY and CDR2 is SMNVEV (reference sequence). Study outcomes and limitations: Heterogeneity remains possible because sequencing was limited to only one tumor region. Measurement of T cell clonality placed uninvolved adjacent lung highest, above the level in tumor. Across samples, adjacent lung featured a median around 57 of the top 100 tumor clones. A higher density of T cells in blood coincided with extended overall survival.

On this clone itself: Its antigen remains unknown.

TCRdb's table, derived via immunoSEQ multiplex PCR, lists solely in-frame clones and lacks some. Altogether 55,000 to 65,000 clones are present, about nine tenths being singletons, with the ten largest covering nearly 20%. The receptor was isolated from a man aged 35-69 years with stage I lung adenocarcinoma. The source was peripheral blood, collected before any cancer treatment. The genes are TRBV27 and TRBJ2-2, with 10 bases fitting TRBD2. The CDR3 DNA reads TGTGCCAGCAATACCCCTAGCGGGAGAGATAACACCGGGGAGCTGTTTTTT. Residues: CASNTPSGRDNTGELFF.